This entry is about one T cell receptor beta chain. The clone's antigen remains unknown. The record has no base qualities; no much larger clone is one base away. Receptor amplification or capture employed the immunoSEQ multiplex PCR assay. A mixture of 60 forward primers for TCR Vbeta segments and 13 reverse primers for TCR Jbeta segments was used in the multiplex PCR. The CDR3 region of rearranged TCR beta genes was amplified from genomic DNA with a multiplex PCR assay. On the Illumina HiSeq System, the amplified TCR beta libraries were sequenced as 87-base-pair reads. For the original study's pipeline: In a later analysis, 70 million to 95 million unique TCR beta chains were counted across the roughly 670 repertoires, and approximately 9.9 million of these chains were shared by at least two donors. A nearest-neighbor algorithm error-corrected the raw reads and collapsed the reads into unique sequences, merging closely related sequences to remove PCR and sequencing errors. CDR3 sequences were aligned to IMGT reference sequences to assign V, D and J gene segments. For a sequence to be retained, a match of at least six nucleotides to both a V gene segment and a J gene segment was required. A rearrangement was called productive if the CDR3 had no stop codons and remained in frame with V and J, and every other rearrangement was called non-productive. Following IMGT convention, CDR3 was defined as the stretch from the second conserved V-encoded cysteine to the conserved J-encoded phenylalanine. Sequences without an unambiguous match to a single V gene segment were excluded from the earlier analysis of about 600 of the donors. In an earlier analysis of more than 500 of the donors, a V segment was called functional when productive rearrangements were above 56.7%, and segregating when the standard deviation between donors exceeded 5%. A statistical classification framework was built to diagnose cytomegalovirus status from the catalog of TCR beta chain sequences. A later analysis assigned V and J genes by comparing TCR nucleotide sequences with IMGT/GENE-DB human TR gene sequences. A later analysis assigned CDR3 sequences and most-parsimonious VDJ recombination scenarios with the TCRdist pipeline. A later analysis defined each TCR beta chain by its CDR3 amino acid sequence plus V-gene family, and excluded reads lacking a unique V-gene family. A later analysis removed roughly 590 highly shared, low-generation-probability nucleotide sequences to deal with suspected cross-contamination and a sequencing artifact. In a later analysis, a clonal expansion index for each public chain was calculated from normalized within-repertoire ranks of inferred template counts. In a later analysis, generation probabilities were computed with a VDJ recombination model fitted to out-of-frame rearrangements, and the resulting probabilities were checked against IGoR. A later analysis scored TCR-TCR, TCR-HLA and TCR-CMV co-occurrence with hypergeometric tests, applying a repertoire-size bias correction to TCR pairs. A later analysis estimated false discovery rates by permuting HLA or CMV assignments 20 times. A later analysis grouped co-occurring TCRs with DBSCAN, adding TCRdist sequence similarity when clustering within HLA-allele-positive subsets. For co-occurrence clustering, repertoires with fewer than 30,000 or more than 120,000 public chains were excluded, along with a handful of repertoires with anomalous nucleotide sharing. Sourced from immuneACCESS, this table was stored by TCRdb with only in-frame sequences that have V and J called. A share of the clones is absent; for the studies checked, an unresolved V gene accounts for under half, and the remainder has no known explanation. V and J calls and clone size are given by that table; D and trimming were obtained from the DNA. The sample data list 250,000 to 300,000 clones, and approximately 85% of these were observed just once. The top ten constitute 2% to 2.5% of the sample.

The cohort comprised some 730 healthy bone marrow donors. At the time of sampling, every cohort member was nominally healthy, though immune exposures that went unrecorded were likely present. The donor was CMV seropositive and belonged to the group of about 290 seropositive cohort members. A peripheral blood sample was provided by each donor, and peripheral blood mononuclear cells were used for TCR beta sequencing. The Qiagen DNeasy Blood Extraction Kit was used to extract genomic DNA from the blood cell samples. This record comes from a study of cytomegalovirus exposure and HLA in healthy donors (dated by TCRdb to about 2017). Regarding the study in general: In an earlier analysis of approximately 640 of the donors, under 300 Gb of sequence data and 90 million to 130 million unique TCR beta sequences from about 190 million T cells were reported. About 300 gigabases of sequencing data and around 80 million unique TCR sequences made up an early release that covered some 640 HLA-typed donors. The genetic ancestry cluster associated with self-reported Caucasian donors included 80% to 90% of the roughly 400 genotyped donors. The aim of the study was to test whether cataloging public T cell receptors could identify signatures of past pathogen exposure. The T cell repertoires of 666 subjects were profiled by immunosequencing and related to cytomegalovirus serostatus. Besides the first cohort of under 700 subjects, a separate validation cohort made up of 120 different subjects was used. To predict cytomegalovirus infection status, the study brought together high-throughput TCR immunosequencing, statistical association of individual TCRs with disease status, and machine learning. To study patterns of TCR occurrence, a later analysis re-analyzed previously published TCR beta repertoires from several hundred donors and added high-resolution HLA genotyping. Rather than drawing on any new phenotypic data, the later analysis identified candidate immune exposures from TCR beta sequences and the way those sequences occurred across donors. To decide whether each TCR beta V gene segment behaved as functional or pseudogenic, an earlier analysis of approximately 620 of the donors relied on high-throughput TCR beta sequencing. Donor age, sex, ethnicity and CMV serostatus were collected together with the repertoire data. A later genetic analysis used genome-wide SNP genotypes for about 65% of the 666 donors, treating that subset as a discovery cohort. All discovery cohort repertoires had been generated on a single sequencing platform. HLA typing included class I and class II loci at four-digit resolution. The number of donors typed differed by locus, with roughly 620-630 for A, B, C, DRB1 and DQB1, about 500 for DQA1, about 610 for DPA1, and around 460 for DPB1. A few DR-DQ haplotypes were handled as single units for association and clustering because linkage in the cohort was strong. Across around 400 genotyped donors of the cohort, an average of roughly 250,000 unique TCR beta nucleotide sequences per donor were sequenced, and roughly a sixth of those sequences were non-productive.

Points the paper makes about the study in general: The cohort was sequenced for TCR beta chains only, and without alpha or paired-chain data the features that could be detected were limited. Linkage disequilibrium might explain the correlated functional status among segregating V segments, but an unknown experimental factor could not be ruled out. According to a later analysis, parvovirus B19, influenza, CMV and Epstein-Barr virus appeared linked to several top co-occurrence clusters. A later genetic analysis reported fewer N-insertions in productive TCRs among donors in an Asian-associated ancestry cluster than the roughly 700-donor mean. The only immune exposure information available for the cohort was CMV serostatus. In a later genetic analysis, a missense DCLRE1C variant was associated with V-gene and J-gene trimming of TCR beta chains, and the association was replicated in an independent cohort. Because counts were too low, roughly 16 rarely observed V segments, including chromosome 9 orphons, were left out of the earlier analysis of 587 of the donors. Most TCR sequences were observed very rarely across donors, whereas some public TCRs were present in many individuals. A few of the identified cytomegalovirus-associated TCR beta chains were confirmed in vitro to be specific for cytomegalovirus antigens. An earlier analysis of around 600 of the donors showed that most TCR beta V segments appeared in productive rearrangements either about 87% or about 30% of the time, which broadly matched IMGT annotations. A cluster of highly shared sequence variants was judged likely to be a technical artifact of the sequencing pipeline. According to a later analysis, most CMV-associated TCR beta chains appeared to be HLA-restricted, and the HLA associations seemed to be driven largely by CMV exposure. It was suggested by the authors that the approach could potentially be generalized to other disease states and immunological phenotypes. In a later analysis, the rate of TCR association differed among HLA loci, with DRB1 alleles having the most associated TCRs and HLA-C alleles having the fewest. In a later analysis, HLA-associated TCR beta chains were found to be more clonally expanded and to have lower generation probabilities than equally common non-associated chains. Because HLA typing was missing for some donors at each locus, association tests included only the typed subset. Assigning TCR associations to individual alleles was difficult when HLA alleles, especially DR and DQ, strongly co-occurred. A further reported finding was that TCR beta sequences accurately predicted the HLA-A and HLA-B alleles for most subjects in the first cohort. At a false discovery rate of 0.05, a later analysis linked under 20,000 TCR beta sequences to specific HLA alleles. The classifier was reported to diagnose cytomegalovirus status with high specificity and sensitivity in both the original and validation cohorts. Some IMGT-functional V segments, including TRBV6-2 and TRBV6-3, could not be distinguished by the 87-base-pair reads and were therefore excluded. The presence/absence analyses assumed that sequencing depth was roughly uniform across donors, and that assumption may not be true. The study gave a list of 150 to 200 TCR beta chains associated with cytomegalovirus.

Reading from cysteine to phenylalanine, the CDR3 counts 17 amino acids. CDR3 DNA is the only sequence kept; it has 51 bases, read in frame from the first base. Taken from the germline V gene, the CDR1 and CDR2 loops are KGHSH and LQKENI. V is cut back by 1 base and J by 4 bases, with 9 bases in the junction unmatched. The rearrangement combines TRBV18 with TRBJ2-2; TRBD2 agrees with 7 junctional bases. The TCR comes from a woman in her thirties or forties in good health and CMV-seropositive. Sequencing was carried out using PBMCs. The DNA is as follows: TGTGCCAGCTCACCACGGGATACGGGAGGAGGCACCGGGGAGCTGTTTTTT. Translated, this gives CASSPRDTGGGTGELFF. The CDR3 plus the reference TRBV18 and TRBJ2-2 genes for the other parts give the full variable domain: NAGVMQNPRHLVRRRGQEARLRCSPMKGHSHVYWYRQLPEEGLKFMVYLQKENIIDESGMPKERFSAEFPKEGPSILRIQQVVRGDSAAYFCASSPRDTGGGTGELFFGEGSRLTVL.